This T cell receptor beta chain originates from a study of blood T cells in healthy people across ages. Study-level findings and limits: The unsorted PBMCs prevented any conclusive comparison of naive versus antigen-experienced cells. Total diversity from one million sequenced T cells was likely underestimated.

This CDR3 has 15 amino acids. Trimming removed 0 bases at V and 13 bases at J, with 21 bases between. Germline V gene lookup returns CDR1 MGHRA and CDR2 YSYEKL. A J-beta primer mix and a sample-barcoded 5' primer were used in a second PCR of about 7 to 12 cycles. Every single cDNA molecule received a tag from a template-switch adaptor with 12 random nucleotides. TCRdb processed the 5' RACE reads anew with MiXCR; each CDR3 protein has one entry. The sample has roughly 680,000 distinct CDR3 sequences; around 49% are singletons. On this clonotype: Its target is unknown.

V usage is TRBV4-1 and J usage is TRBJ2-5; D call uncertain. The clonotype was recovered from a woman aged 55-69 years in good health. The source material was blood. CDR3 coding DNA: TGCGCCAGCAGCCAAGAATTCCCTAACCGGTTTGCCGCGTACTTC. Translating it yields CASSQEFPNRFAAYF.